Following are 12 T cell receptor beta chains from one sample sequenced in a study of blood T cells in healthy people across ages. The second PCR ran roughly 6 to 11 cycles with a sample-barcoded 5' primer and J-beta primers. From the 5' RACE reads, TCRdb called clonotypes with MiXCR, one entry per CDR3 protein. The sample records around 780,000 distinct CDR3 sequences, 20% to 30% being singletons. These data were likewise used in another study, on T cells of mothers and their children.

The sequencing sample was made of blood. Every receptor here comes from a boy aged 5 to 17 in good health.

Only a few counts were recorded for this clonotype. The chain uses TRBV12-3 or TRBV12-4 and TRBJ1-6; 7 bases fit TRBD1. V lost 3 bases to trimming and J lost 18 bases; unmatched junction nucleotides: 8. This CDR3 has 12 residues. This chain's CDR3 is CASSLDRQPDHF. The CDR3 region has the DNA TGTGCCAGCAGTTTGGACAGGCAGCCCGACCACTTT.

This clonotype was seen more than once but under ten times. The chain employs TRBV11-2 and TRBJ1-2; no clear D. CDR1 is SGHAT, CDR2 FQNNGV, per germline. This CDR3 is built from 14 residues. V was clipped by 0 bases and J by 6 bases, with 11 bases between them. The CDR3 bases are TGTGCCAGCAGCTTAGAGGCCCCCCACCATGGCTACACCTTC. It is translated as CASSLEAPHHGYTF.

The chain links TRBV7-2 to TRBJ2-1; no clear D gene. The J call may not be correct, given that the DNA end is closer to TRBJ2-7. The germline CDR1 and CDR2 sequences are SGHTA and FQGNSA. The CDR3 extends over 14 amino acids. CDR3 nucleotide sequence: TGTGCCAGCAGCTCGCCGAGTTTAATGTACGAGCAGTACTTC. It yields the protein CASSSPSLMYEQYF.

Here the CDR3 reads CSVEDRGLGASYEQYF. CDR3 nucleotide sequence: TGCAGCGTTGAAGATCGAGGACTAGGGGCCTCCTACGAGCAGTACTTC. The V call is TRBV29-1, the J call TRBJ2-7, with 7 bases lining up with TRBD2. CDR1 SQVTM and CDR2 ANQGSEA come from the germline V gene. This CDR3 contains 16 residues. With 0 bases clipped from V and 0 bases from J, the junction kept 8 bases outside the gene matches.

The J gene is TRBJ1-4, the V gene TRBV4-2; perhaps TRBD1 as D (6 bases). The CDR3 sequence is 18 residues long. Germline-derived CDR1 and CDR2 are LGHNA and YNFKEQ. V was clipped by 1 base and J by 0 bases, with 15 bases between them. The CDR3 region has the DNA TGTGCCAGCAGCCAAGTCCTCCCACACAGGGCAACTAATGAAAAACTGTTTTTT. Protein product: CASSQVLPHRATNEKLFF.

The rearrangement links TRBV5-1 to TRBJ2-3; TRBD1 matches 7 bases. Germline V gene sequence: CDR1 SGHRS, CDR2 YFSETQ. The CDR3 totals 14 residues. Losses at the gene ends were 6 bases for V and 6 bases for J; bases not matched to a gene: 10. CDR3 coding DNA: TGCGCCAGCAATGAGGGGGCGAGTTACGATACGCAGTATTTT. Its protein is CASNEGASYDTQYF.

The V gene is TRBV11-2, the J gene TRBJ2-4; D is unresolved. V lost 2 bases and J 0 bases, leaving 11 bases between the germline ends. The CDR3 covers 16 residues. Germline assignment: CDR1 SGHAT and CDR2 FQNNGV. CDR3 residues: CASSLSMALAKNIQYF. The CDR3 DNA reads as TGTGCCAGCAGCTTAAGTATGGCTCTAGCCAAAAACATTCAGTACTTC.

Comment on this clonotype: The junction departs from the called germline gene at one end, perhaps through a read error. The chain combines TRBV7-9 with TRBJ2-3; D is perhaps TRBD1 (6 bases). The CDR3 contains 14 residues. The V gene's germline CDR1 is SEHNR and CDR2 FQNEAQ (reference sequence). The CDR3 DNA sequence: TGTGCCAGCAGCTTATACGGGGACACAGATACGCAGTACTTT. This sequence encodes CASSLYGDTDTQYF.

The J gene is TRBJ1-5, the V gene TRBV12-3 or TRBV12-4, with 7 bases fitting TRBD1. The CDR3 spans 13 residues. V lost 6 bases, J lost 7 bases, and 6 bases stayed unmatched. The CDR3 loop reads CASSLRGAQPQHF. CDR3 bases: TGTGCCAGCAGCCTCAGGGGGGCCCAGCCCCAGCATTTT.

The V call is TRBV20-1, the J call TRBJ2-1; 8 bases are a match to TRBD2. J was trimmed by 10 bases and V by 5 bases; bases with no gene match: 7. Looked up from germline, CDR1 is DFQATT and CDR2 is SNEGSKA (reference sequence). The CDR3 has 12 residues. The CDR3 is CSAWGLGREQFF. The CDR3, as DNA: TGCAGTGCTTGGGGACTAGGGAGGGAGCAGTTCTTC.

In its sample, this clonotype was seen a few times. V is TRBV11-3 and J is TRBJ2-5; 11 bases are shared with TRBD2. V shed 5 bases and J 4 bases; nucleotides not matched to a gene: 6. Germline V gene sequence: CDR1 SGHNT, CDR2 YENEEA. The CDR3 covers 15 residues. The CDR3 loop is CASSRGSGGAETQYF. In nucleotides, the CDR3 is TGTGCCAGCAGCCGAGGTAGCGGGGGGGCAGAGACCCAGTACTTC.

This clonotype was observed a few times. The J gene is TRBJ2-2, the V gene TRBV3-1; no clear D. V gave up 0 bases and J gave up 7 bases, with 9 bases separating them. Germline CDR1 and CDR2: LGHDT and YNNKEL (reference sequence). The CDR3 covers 14 residues. CDR3 in amino acids: CASSQEESFGELFF. The CDR3 DNA follows: TGTGCCAGCAGCCAAGAGGAAAGTTTCGGGGAGCTGTTTTTT.